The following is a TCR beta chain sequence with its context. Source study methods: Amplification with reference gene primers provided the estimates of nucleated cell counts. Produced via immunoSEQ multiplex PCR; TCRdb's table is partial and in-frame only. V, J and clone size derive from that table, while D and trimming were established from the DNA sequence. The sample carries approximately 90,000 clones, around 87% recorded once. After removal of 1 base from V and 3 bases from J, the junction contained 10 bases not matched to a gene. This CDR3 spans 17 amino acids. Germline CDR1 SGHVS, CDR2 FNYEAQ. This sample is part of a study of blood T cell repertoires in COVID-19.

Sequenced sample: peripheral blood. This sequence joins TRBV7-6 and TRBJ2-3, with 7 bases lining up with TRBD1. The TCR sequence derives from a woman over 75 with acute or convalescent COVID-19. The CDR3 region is CASSLVAIEGATDTQYF. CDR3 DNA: TGTGCCAGCAGCTTAGTTGCCATTGAGGGGGCGACAGATACGCAGTATTTT.